This TCR beta chain appears in the sequencing data of a study of cytomegalovirus exposure and HLA in healthy donors. Study-wide findings and caveats: Investigators reported approximately 150 TCR beta chains as tied to cytomegalovirus. Later, an analysis showed that TCR beta chains associated with HLA were more clonally expanded than others that were equally common. Evidence from a later analysis indicated that most CMV-associated TCR beta chains looked HLA-restricted. Several of the most significant clusters appeared, in a later analysis, to be linked to common viral pathogens.

As for this clone: What it recognizes is unknown.

From germline, CDR1 is SGHVS and CDR2 FNYEAQ. V lost 5 bases and J lost 3; bases outside the gene matches: 8. The CDR3 is 16 amino acids. A multiplex PCR was run with 60 Vbeta primers and 13 Jbeta primers. Profiling relied on immunoSEQ multiplex PCR, and the TCRdb table lists in-frame clones only, not all of them. Here the sample spans approximately 89,000 clones, about 85% being singletons. The chain links TRBV7-6 to TRBJ1-1, with TRBD1 matching 11 bases. Sequencing was done on a sample of PBMCs. This TCR was sampled from a man aged 40-49 years in good health and CMV-seropositive. As DNA, the CDR3 is TGTGCCAGCAGCCCAGGGACAGGGGGTAGGGACACTGAAGCTTTCTTT. Its protein is CASSPGTGGRDTEAFF.